The rows below give T cell receptor beta chains drawn from one sample of a study of blood T cell repertoires in COVID-19. The assay was immunoSEQ multiplex PCR, and TCRdb's table has in-frame clones only and misses some. The sample carries about 68,000 clones, approximately 86% recorded once. The source material was peripheral blood. The receptors here all came from a man at least 80 years old with COVID-19, enrolled during active disease. Each CDR3 is given with its conserved first and last residue. A D gene is named only where the DNA matches it firmly. Clone size, where shown, is once, few, many, or a class for clones that have expanded.

length: 15
size: .
J: TRBJ2-7
V: TRBV28
D: TRBD1
DNA: TGTGCCAGCAGTACCCGGGACAGGGGTACCTACGAGCAGTACTTC
CDR3: CASSTRDRGTYEQYF

length: 14
size: .
J: TRBJ1-1
V: TRBV10-3
D: .
DNA: TGTGCCATCAGTGAAGGGGCAGTGAAGACTGAAGCTTTCTTT
CDR3: CAISEGAVKTEAFF

length: 15
size: .
J: TRBJ2-5
V: TRBV6-5
D: .
DNA: TGTGCCAGCAGTTACTCGACGCATGGGGCGGAGACCCAGTACTTC
CDR3: CASSYSTHGAETQYF

length: 15
size: .
J: TRBJ2-2
V: TRBV5-5
D: .
DNA: TGTGCCAGCAGCTTGGTTGGAGGGAACACCGGGGAGCTGTTTTTT
CDR3: CASSLVGGNTGELFF

length: 13
size: once
J: TRBJ2-7
V: TRBV6-5
D: .
DNA: TGTGCCAGCAGACAGGGGGGGCCATACGAGCAGTACTTC
CDR3: CASRQGGPYEQYF

length: 12
size: .
J: TRBJ1-3
V: TRBV12-3/TRBV12-4
D: .
DNA: TGTGCCAGCAGCCGACACGGAAACACCATATATTTT
CDR3: CASSRHGNTIYF

length: 12
size: few
J: TRBJ1-4
V: TRBV10-1
D: TRBD1
DNA: TGCGCCAGCAGTGGGGACAGTGACCAACTGTTTTTT
CDR3: CASSGDSDQLFF

length: 12
size: once
J: TRBJ1-1
V: TRBV18
D: .
DNA: TGTGCCAGCTCCACGGCGGGGGCTGAAGCTTTCTTT
CDR3: CASSTAGAEAFF

length: 11
size: .
J: TRBJ1-5
V: TRBV20-1
D: .
DNA: TGCAGTGCTAGAGATTCGGGGCCCCAGCATTTT
CDR3: CSARDSGPQHF

length: 15
size: few
J: TRBJ2-2
V: TRBV12-5
D: .
DNA: TGTGCTAGTGGTTTGGGGGCTTGGGACACCGGGGAGCTGTTTTTT
CDR3: CASGLGAWDTGELFF

length: 15
size: .
J: TRBJ2-5
V: TRBV10-3
D: TRBD2
DNA: TGTGCCATCAGTGATAGCGGGGGAATCCAAGAGACCCAGTACTTC
CDR3: CAISDSGGIQETQYF

length: 13
size: .
J: TRBJ1-5
V: TRBV6-5
D: .
DNA: TGTGCCAGCAGTTATGCGGGCAATCAGCCCCAGCATTTT
CDR3: CASSYAGNQPQHF

length: 15
size: .
J: TRBJ1-4
V: TRBV5-4
D: .
DNA: TGTGCCAGCAGCGTAGCGCCCGCAACTAATGAAAAACTGTTTTTT
CDR3: CASSVAPATNEKLFF

length: 14
size: .
J: TRBJ1-1
V: TRBV15
D: .
DNA: TGTGCCACCAGCAGAGATCTCCGACAGGCTGAAGCTTTCTTT
CDR3: CATSRDLRQAEAFF